This TCR beta chain was identified in a study of blood T cell repertoires in COVID-19. Looking at the study overall: Specimens from acute and convalescent COVID-19 originated in the United States, Italy and Spain.

The CDR3 extends over 15 amino acids. V was trimmed by 2 bases and J by 6 bases, leaving 16 bases between them. Germline values: CDR1 WNHNN, CDR2 SYGVQD (reference sequence). What the recovered Cohort 3 donors had was two negative PCRs, clearance, or symptom resolution. Repertoires were generated with immunoSEQ multiplex PCR, while TCRdb's copy carries only in-frame clones and drops some. The data contain about 310,000 clones, around 90% of them singletons. This clonotype originated in a man aged 60 to 75 who had recovered from COVID-19. What was sequenced was PBMCs or T cells enriched from blood (not recorded which). This chain connects TRBV10-1 to TRBJ1-1; D ambiguous. This CDR3 is CASSEDYGPGAEAFF. The CDR3 coding sequence is TGCGCCAGCAGTGAGGACTACGGACCTGGGGCTGAAGCTTTCTTT.